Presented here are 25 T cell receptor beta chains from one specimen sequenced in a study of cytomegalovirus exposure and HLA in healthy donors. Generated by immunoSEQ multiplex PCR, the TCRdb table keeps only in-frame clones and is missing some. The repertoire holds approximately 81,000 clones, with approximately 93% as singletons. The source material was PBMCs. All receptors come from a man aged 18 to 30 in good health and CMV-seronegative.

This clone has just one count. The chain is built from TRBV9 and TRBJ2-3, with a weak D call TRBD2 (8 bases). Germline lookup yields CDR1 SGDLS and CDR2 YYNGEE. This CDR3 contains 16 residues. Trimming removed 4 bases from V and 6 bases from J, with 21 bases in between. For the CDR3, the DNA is TGTGCCAGCAGCCCGAGAGGGGGCGGGGGGACGGATACGCAGTATTTT. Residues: CASSPRGGGGTDTQYF.

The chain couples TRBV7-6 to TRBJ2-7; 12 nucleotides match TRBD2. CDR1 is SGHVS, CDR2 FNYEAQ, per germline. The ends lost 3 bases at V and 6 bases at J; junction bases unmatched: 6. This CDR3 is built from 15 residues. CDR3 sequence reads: CASSFRLAGEFEQYF. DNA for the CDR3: TGTGCCAGCAGCTTCCGACTAGCGGGAGAGTTCGAGCAGTACTTC.

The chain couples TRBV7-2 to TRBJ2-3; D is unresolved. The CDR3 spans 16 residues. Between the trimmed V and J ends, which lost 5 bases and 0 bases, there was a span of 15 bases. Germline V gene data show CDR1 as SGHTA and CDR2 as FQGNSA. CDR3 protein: CASSTDSIFSTDTQYF. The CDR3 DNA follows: TGTGCCAGCAGCACCGACTCAATTTTTAGCACAGATACGCAGTATTTT.

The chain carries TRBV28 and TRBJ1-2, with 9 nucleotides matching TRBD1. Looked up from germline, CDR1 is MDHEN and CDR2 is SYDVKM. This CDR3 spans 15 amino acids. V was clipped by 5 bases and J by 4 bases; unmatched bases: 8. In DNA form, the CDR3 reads TGTGCCAGCAGTGACCCCGGGACAGGGTCCTATGGCTACACCTTC. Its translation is CASSDPGTGSYGYTF.

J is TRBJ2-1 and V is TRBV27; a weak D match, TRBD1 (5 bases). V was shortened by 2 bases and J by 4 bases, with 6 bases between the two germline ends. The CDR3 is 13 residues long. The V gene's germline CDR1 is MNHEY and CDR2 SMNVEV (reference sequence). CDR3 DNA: TGTGCCAGCAGTTTAAGGGGATACAATGAGCAGTTCTTC. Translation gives CASSLRGYNEQFF.

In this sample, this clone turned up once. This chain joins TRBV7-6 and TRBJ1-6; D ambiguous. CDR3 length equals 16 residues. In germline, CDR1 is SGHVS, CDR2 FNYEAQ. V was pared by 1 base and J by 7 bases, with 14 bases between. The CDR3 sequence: CASSLDSFPGNSPLHF. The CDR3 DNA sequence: TGTGCCAGCAGCTTAGATTCTTTCCCGGGGAATTCACCCCTCCACTTT.

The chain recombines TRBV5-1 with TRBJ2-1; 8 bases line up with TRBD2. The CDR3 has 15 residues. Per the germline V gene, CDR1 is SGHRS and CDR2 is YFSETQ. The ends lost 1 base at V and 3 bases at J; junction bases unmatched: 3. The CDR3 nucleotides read TGCGCCAGCAGCTTGTTTACTAGCGGCTACAATGAGCAGTTCTTC. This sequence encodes CASSLFTSGYNEQFF.

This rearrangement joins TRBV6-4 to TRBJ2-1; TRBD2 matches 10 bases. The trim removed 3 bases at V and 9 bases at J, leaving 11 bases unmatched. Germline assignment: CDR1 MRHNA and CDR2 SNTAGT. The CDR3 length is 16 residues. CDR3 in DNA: TGTGCCAGCAGTGAATCCTCTAGCGGGAGCTTTAGTGAGCAGTTCTTC. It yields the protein CASSESSSGSFSEQFF.

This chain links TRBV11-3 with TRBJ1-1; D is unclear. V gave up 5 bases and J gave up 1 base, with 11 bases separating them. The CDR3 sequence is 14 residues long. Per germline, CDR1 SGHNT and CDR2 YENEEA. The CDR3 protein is CASSRGNENTEAFF. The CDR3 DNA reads TGTGCCAGCAGCCGCGGGAACGAGAACACTGAAGCTTTCTTT.

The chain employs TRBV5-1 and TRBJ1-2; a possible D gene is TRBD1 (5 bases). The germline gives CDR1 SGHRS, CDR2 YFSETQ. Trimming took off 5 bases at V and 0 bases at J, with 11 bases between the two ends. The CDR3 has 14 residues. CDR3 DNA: TGCGCCAGCAGATATGGGACTTCTAACTATGGCTACACCTTC. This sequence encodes CASRYGTSNYGYTF.

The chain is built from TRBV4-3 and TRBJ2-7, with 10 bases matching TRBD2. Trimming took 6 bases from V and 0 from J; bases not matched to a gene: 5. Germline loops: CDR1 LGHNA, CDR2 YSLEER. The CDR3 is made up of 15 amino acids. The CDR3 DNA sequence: TGCGCCAGCAGTTCGGGACTAGCGAGCTCCTACGAGCAGTACTTC. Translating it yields CASSSGLASSYEQYF.

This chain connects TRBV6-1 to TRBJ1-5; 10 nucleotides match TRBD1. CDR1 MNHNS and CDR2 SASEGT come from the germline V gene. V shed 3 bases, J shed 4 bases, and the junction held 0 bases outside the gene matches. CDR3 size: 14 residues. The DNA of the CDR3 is TGTGCCAGCAGTGAGGGACAGGGGAATCAGCCCCAGCATTTT. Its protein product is CASSEGQGNQPQHF.

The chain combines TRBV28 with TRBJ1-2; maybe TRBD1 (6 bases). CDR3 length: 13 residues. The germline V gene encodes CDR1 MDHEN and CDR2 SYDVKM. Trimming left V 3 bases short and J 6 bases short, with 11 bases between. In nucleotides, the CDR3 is TGTGCCAGCAGTTTGGTGGCAGGGGATGGCTACACCTTC. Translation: CASSLVAGDGYTF.

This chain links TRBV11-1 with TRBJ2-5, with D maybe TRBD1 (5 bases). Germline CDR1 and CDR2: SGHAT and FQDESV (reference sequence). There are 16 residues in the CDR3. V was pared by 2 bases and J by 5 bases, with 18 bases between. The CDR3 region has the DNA TGTGCCAGCAGCTTATTGGGGCAGATGGTCCGGGAGACCCAGTACTTC. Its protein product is CASSLLGQMVRETQYF.

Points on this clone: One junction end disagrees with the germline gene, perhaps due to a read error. The DNA for the CDR3 is TGTGCCAGCAGCCCATACTTGTACGGAGGTTTTCCCTCTTTT. Its protein product is CASSPYLYGGFPSF. The chain recombines TRBV5-4 with TRBJ1-1; D unresolved. Germline V gives CDR1 SGHNT, CDR2 YYREEE (reference sequence). The CDR3 contains 14 residues.

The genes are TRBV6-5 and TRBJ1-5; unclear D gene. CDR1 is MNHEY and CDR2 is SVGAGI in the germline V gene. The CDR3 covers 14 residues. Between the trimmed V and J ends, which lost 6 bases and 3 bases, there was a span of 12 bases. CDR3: CASSLLGSNQPQHF. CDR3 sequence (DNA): TGTGCCAGCAGCCTCCTAGGATCCAATCAGCCCCAGCATTTT.

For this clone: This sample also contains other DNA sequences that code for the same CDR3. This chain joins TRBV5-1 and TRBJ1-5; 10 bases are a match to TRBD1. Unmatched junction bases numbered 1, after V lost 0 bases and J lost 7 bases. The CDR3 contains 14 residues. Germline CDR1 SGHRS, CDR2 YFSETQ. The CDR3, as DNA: TGCGCCAGCAGCTTGGGGGACAGGGGACAGCCCCAGCATTTT. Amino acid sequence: CASSLGDRGQPQHF.

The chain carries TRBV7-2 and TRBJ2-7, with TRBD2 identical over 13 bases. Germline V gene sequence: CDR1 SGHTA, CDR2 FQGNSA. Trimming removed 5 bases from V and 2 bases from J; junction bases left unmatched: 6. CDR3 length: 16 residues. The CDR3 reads CASSLAGTSGTYEQYF. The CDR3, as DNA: TGTGCCAGCAGCCTCGCGGGGACTAGCGGGACCTACGAGCAGTACTTC.

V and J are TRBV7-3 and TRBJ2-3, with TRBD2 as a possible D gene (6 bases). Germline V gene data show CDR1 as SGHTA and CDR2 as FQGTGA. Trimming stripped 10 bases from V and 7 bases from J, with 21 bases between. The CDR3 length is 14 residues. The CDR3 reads CAKDRRAHGHTQYF. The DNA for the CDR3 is TGTGCCAAAGACCGGAGGGCCCACGGACATACGCAGTATTTT.

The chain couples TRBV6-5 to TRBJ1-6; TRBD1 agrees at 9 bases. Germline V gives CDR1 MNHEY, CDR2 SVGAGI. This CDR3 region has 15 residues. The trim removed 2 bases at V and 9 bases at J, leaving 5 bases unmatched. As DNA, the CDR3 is TGTGCCAGCAGTTACCCCCGACAGGGGGGTTCACCCCTCCACTTT. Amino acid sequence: CASSYPRQGGSPLHF.

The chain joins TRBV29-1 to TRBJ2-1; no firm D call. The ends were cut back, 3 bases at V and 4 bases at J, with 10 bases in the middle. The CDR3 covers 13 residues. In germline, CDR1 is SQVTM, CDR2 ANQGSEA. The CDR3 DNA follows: TGCAGCGTTGACACTCGAGATTACAATGAGCAGTTCTTC. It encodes CSVDTRDYNEQFF.

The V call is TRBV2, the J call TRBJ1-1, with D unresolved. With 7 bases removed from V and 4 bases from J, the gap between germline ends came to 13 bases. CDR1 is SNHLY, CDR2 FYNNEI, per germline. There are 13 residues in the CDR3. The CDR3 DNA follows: TGTGCCAGCACATGGGAGAGTAGCACTGAAGCTTTCTTT. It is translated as CASTWESSTEAFF.

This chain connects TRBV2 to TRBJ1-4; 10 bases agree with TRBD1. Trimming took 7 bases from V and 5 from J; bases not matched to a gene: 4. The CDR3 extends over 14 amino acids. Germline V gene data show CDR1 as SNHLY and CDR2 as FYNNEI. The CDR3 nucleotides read TGTGCCAGCACGGGACAGGGGAGGAATGAAAAACTGTTTTTT. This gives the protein CASTGQGRNEKLFF.

The CDR3 sequence is CASSWSTGVNTGELFF. DNA of the CDR3: TGTGCCAGCTCTTGGTCGACAGGGGTGAACACCGGGGAGCTGTTTTTT. The V and J genes are TRBV18 and TRBJ2-2; 8 bases are a match to TRBD1. This CDR3 spans 16 amino acids. V lost 6 bases, J lost 1 base, and 7 bases stayed unmatched. Looked up from germline, CDR1 is KGHSH and CDR2 is LQKENI.

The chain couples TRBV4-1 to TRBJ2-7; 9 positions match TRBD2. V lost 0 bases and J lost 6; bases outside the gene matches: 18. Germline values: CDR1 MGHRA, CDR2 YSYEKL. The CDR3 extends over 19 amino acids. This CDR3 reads CASSQEAASGVTVSREQYF. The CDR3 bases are TGCGCCAGCAGCCAAGAGGCCGCTAGCGGGGTGACCGTATCCCGCGAGCAGTACTTC.